These 3 T cell receptor beta chains came from one sample sequenced in a study of cytomegalovirus exposure and HLA in healthy donors. Both 60 Vbeta primers and 13 Jbeta primers went into the PCR. Using immunoSEQ multiplex PCR, the repertoire was profiled, and TCRdb retains in-frame clones only, with some absent. Among 85,000 to 130,000 clones, 71% were seen once, and the ten largest hold less than 3.5%. The source material was PBMCs. These receptors all come from a female donor in good health and CMV-seronegative.

The chain links TRBV4-3 to TRBJ2-7; TRBD2 aligns across 10 bases. In germline, CDR1 is LGHNA, CDR2 YSLEER. The ends lost 1 base at V and 1 base at J; junction bases unmatched: 7. This CDR3 has 17 amino acids. DNA for the CDR3: TGCGCCAGCAGCCAAGTACGTAGCGGGAGGTCATCCTACGAGCAGTACTTC. Encoded protein: CASSQVRSGRSSYEQYF.

The chain employs TRBV10-3 and TRBJ1-1, with D possibly being TRBD1 (6 bases). V gave up 6 bases and J gave up 0 bases, with 14 bases separating them. The V gene's germline CDR1 is ENHRY and CDR2 SYGVKD. This CDR3 is built from 15 residues. The DNA of the CDR3 is TGTGCCATCAGAGGGGGAGCCTCTATGAACACTGAAGCTTTCTTT. It encodes CAIRGGASMNTEAFF.

Details on this clone: Other DNA variants within this sample encode the same CDR3. V usage is TRBV27 and J usage is TRBJ2-7, with 12 bases that match TRBD2. The germline CDR1 and CDR2 sequences are MNHEY and SMNVEV (reference sequence). V lost 5 bases and J lost 4; bases outside the gene matches: 3. The CDR3 spans 14 residues. CDR3 DNA: TGTGCCAGCAGTCTCGGGACTAGCGGGTACGAGCAGTACTTC. It is translated as CASSLGTSGYEQYF.